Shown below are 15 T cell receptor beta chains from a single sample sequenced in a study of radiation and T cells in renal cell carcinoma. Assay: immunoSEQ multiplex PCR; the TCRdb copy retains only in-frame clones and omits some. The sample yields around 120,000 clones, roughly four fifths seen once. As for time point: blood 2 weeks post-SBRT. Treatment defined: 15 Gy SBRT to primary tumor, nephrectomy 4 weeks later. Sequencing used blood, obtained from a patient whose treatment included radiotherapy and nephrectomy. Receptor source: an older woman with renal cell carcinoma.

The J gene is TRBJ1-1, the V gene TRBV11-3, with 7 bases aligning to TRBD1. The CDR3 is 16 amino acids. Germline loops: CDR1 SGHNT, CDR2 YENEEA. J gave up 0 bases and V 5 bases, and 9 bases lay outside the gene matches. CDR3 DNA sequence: TGTGCCAGCAGCCTCGGGACAGTTAACATGAACACTGAAGCTTTCTTT. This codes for CASSLGTVNMNTEAFF. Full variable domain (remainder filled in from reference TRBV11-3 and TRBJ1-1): EAGVVQSPRYKIIEKKQPVAFWCNPISGHNTLYWYLQNLGQGPELLIRYENEEAVDDSQLPKDRFSAERLKGVDSTLKIQPAELGDSAVYLCASSLGTVNMNTEAFFGQGTRLTVV.

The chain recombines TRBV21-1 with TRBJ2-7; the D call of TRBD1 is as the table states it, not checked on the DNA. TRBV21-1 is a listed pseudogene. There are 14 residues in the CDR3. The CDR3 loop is CASSKEGGAYEQYF. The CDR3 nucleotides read TGTGCCAGCAGCAAAGAAGGGGGCGCCTACGAGCAGTACTTC.

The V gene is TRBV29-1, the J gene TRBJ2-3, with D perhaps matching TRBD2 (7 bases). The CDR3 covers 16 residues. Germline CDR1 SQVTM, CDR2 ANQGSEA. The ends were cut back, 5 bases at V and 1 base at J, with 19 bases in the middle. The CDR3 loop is CSVNRFGGRGTDTQYF. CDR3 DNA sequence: TGCAGCGTTAATCGGTTCGGGGGGCGCGGCACAGATACGCAGTATTTT.

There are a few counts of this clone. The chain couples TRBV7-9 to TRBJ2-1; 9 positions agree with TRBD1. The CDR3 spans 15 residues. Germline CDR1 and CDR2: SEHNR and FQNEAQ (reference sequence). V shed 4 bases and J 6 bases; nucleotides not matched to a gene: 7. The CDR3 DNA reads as TGTGCCAGCAGCTATCGGGACAGGGAAGTCAATGAGCAGTTCTTC. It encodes CASSYRDREVNEQFF. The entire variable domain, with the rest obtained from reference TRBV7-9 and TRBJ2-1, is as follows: DTGVSQNPRHKITKRGQNVTFRCDPISEHNRLYWYRQTLGQGPEFLTYFQNEAQLEKSRLLSDRFSAERPKGSFSTLEIQRTEQGDSAMYLCASSYRDREVNEQFFGPGTRLTVL.

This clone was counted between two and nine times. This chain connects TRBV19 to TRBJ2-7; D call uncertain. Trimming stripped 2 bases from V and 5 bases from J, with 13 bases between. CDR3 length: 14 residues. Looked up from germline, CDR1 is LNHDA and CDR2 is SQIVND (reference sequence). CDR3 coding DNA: TGTGCCAGTAGTATAAGTAGGGCATCTGACGAGCAGTACTTC. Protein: CASSISRASDEQYF.

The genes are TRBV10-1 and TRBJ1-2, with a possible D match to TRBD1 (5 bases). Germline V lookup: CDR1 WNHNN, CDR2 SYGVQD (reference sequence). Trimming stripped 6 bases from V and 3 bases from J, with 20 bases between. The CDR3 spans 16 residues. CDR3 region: CASSQQSVDRDYGYTF. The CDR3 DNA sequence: TGCGCCAGCAGCCAACAATCCGTAGACAGAGACTATGGCTACACCTTC.

The CDR3 bases are TGTGCCAGCAGCCTCACTAGCGGGGTCTCCTACAATGAGCAGTTCTTC. Its protein product is CASSLTSGVSYNEQFF. This chain links TRBV9 with TRBJ2-1, with 10 bases lining up with TRBD2. From germline, CDR1 is SGDLS and CDR2 YYNGEE. V gave up 4 bases and J gave up 0 bases; unmatched junction bases: 4. This CDR3 spans 16 amino acids.

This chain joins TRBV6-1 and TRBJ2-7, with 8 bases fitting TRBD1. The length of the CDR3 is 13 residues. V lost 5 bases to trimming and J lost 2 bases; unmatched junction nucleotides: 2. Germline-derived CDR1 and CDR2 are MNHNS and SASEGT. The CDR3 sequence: CASSMDRAYEQYF. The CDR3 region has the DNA TGTGCCAGCAGTATGGACAGGGCCTACGAGCAGTACTTC.

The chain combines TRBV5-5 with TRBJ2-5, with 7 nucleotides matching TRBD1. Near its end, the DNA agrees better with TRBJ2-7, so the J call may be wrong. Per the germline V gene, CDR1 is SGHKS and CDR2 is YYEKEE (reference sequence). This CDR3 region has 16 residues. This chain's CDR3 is CASSPSVKGAGYEQYF. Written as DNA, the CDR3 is TGTGCCAGCAGCCCTTCGGTGAAGGGGGCTGGGTACGAGCAGTACTTC.

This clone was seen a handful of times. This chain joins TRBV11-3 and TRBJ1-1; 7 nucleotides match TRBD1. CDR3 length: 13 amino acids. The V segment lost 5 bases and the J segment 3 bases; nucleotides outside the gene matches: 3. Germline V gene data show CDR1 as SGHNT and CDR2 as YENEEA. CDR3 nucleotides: TGTGCCAGCAGCAAACAGGGGTACACTGAAGCTTTCTTT. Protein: CASSKQGYTEAFF. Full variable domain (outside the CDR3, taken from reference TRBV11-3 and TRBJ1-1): EAGVVQSPRYKIIEKKQPVAFWCNPISGHNTLYWYLQNLGQGPELLIRYENEEAVDDSQLPKDRFSAERLKGVDSTLKIQPAELGDSAVYLCASSKQGYTEAFFGQGTRLTVV.

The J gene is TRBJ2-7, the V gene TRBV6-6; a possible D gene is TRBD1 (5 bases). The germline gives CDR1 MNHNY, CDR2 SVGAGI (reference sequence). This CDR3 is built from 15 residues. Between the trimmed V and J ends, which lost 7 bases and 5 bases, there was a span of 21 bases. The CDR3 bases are TGTGCCAGCATTCTAATGGGGCCAGGCGGCCACGAGCAGTACTTC. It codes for CASILMGPGGHEQYF.

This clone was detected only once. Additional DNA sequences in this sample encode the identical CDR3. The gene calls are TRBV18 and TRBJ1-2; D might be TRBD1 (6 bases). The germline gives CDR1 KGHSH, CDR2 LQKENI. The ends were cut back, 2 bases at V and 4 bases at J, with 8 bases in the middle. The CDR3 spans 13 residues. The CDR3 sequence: CASSPDRSYGYTF. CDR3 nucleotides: TGTGCCAGCTCACCAGACAGGTCCTATGGCTACACCTTC.

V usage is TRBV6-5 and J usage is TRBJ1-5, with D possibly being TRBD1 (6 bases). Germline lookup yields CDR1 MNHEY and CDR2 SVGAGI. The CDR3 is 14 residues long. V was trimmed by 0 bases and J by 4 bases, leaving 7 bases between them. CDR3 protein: CASSYSQGNQPQHF. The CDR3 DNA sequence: TGTGCCAGCAGTTACTCGCAGGGGAATCAGCCCCAGCATTTT.

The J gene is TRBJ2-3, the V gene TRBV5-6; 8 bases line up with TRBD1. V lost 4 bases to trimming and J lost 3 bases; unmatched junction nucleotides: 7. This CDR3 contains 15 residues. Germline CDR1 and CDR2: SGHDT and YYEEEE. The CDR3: CASSLTGVKTDTQYF. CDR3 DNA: TGTGCCAGCAGCCTGACAGGGGTGAAGACAGATACGCAGTATTTT.

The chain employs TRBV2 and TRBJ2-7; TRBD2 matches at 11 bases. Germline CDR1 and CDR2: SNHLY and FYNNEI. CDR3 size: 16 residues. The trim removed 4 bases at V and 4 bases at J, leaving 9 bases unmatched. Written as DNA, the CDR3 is TGTGCCAGCAGTGGGGGGACTAGCGGAAGATATTACGAGCAGTACTTC. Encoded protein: CASSGGTSGRYYEQYF.